This T cell receptor (beta chain) stems from a study of T cell repertoires in cytomegalovirus infection. Background on the study: Indicated by public TCR beta signatures were CMV infection and matching HLA type.

This clonotype has a count of ten or more. Its matching antigen is unknown. CDR3 length: 16 amino acids. Germline V CDR1 and CDR2: SGHTS, YDEGEE. J lost 0 bases, V lost 4 bases, and 7 bases had no gene match. Points from the study as a whole: Of the TCR beta families, the public ones yielded a cumulative frequency that identified carriers of CMV plus the relevant HLA. Dominating the ex vivo response were TCR beta clonotypes that were CMV-specific and HLA-C-restricted.

Each CDR3 protein is one row after TCRdb ran MiXCR on the reads. The sample has about 440,000 distinct CDR3 sequences, approximately 33% seen once. This chain uses TRBV5-8 with TRBJ2-4; 7 bases are shared with TRBD1. Specimen: PBMCs. This TCR was sampled from a human donor in good health (CMV status not recorded). Some clones in this sample may be carry-over from other donors' samples. CDR3 residues: CASSDGTAVAKNIQYF. The CDR3 nucleotides are TGTGCCAGCAGCGATGGGACAGCCGTAGCCAAAAACATTCAGTACTTC.